Following are 29 T cell receptor beta chains from one sample sequenced in a study of CD8 T cells in Susac syndrome. Random hexamers served to reverse transcribe roughly 0.45 to 1 ug RNA. Via MiXCR, TCRdb re-called the immunoSEQ multiplex PCR reads, giving one row per CDR3 protein. The data contain roughly 200,000 distinct CDR3 sequences, roughly 96% of them singletons. Source material: CD8+ T cells from PBMCs. The receptor source for this set is a human donor with multiple sclerosis.

This chain joins TRBV5-1 and TRBJ2-1; D gene ambiguous. CDR1 is SGHRS and CDR2 is YFSETQ in the germline V gene. V shed 0 bases and J shed 0 bases, with 16 bases lying between them. CDR3 size: 18 residues. In DNA, the CDR3 is TGCGCCAGCAGCTTGGAGCCACAAAAATTAAACTCCTACAATGAGCAGTTCTTC. Translating it yields CASSLEPQKLNSYNEQFF. Drawing the rest from reference TRBV5-1 and TRBJ2-1, the complete variable domain is KAGVTQTPRYLIKTRGQQVTLSCSPISGHRSVSWYQQTPGQGLQFLFEYFSETQRNKGNFPGRFSGRQFSNSRSEMNVSTLELGDSALYLCASSLEPQKLNSYNEQFFGPGTRLTVL.

This rearrangement joins TRBV14 to TRBJ2-7; unclear D gene. The CDR3 length is 12 residues. The germline CDR1 and CDR2 sequences are SGHDN and FVKESK. V lost 0 bases to trimming and J lost 2 bases, with 2 bases between them. This CDR3 is CASSQETYEQYF. CDR3 coding DNA: TGTGCCAGCAGCCAAGAAACCTACGAGCAGTACTTC.

The table lists this clonotype with a few counts. This chain connects TRBV27 to TRBJ2-3, with 8 bases matching TRBD2. V lost 5 bases, J lost 0 bases, and 1 base stayed unmatched. The CDR3 covers 14 residues. Germline V CDR1 and CDR2: MNHEY, SMNVEV (reference sequence). The CDR3: CASSGLASTDTQYF. The CDR3 DNA is TGTGCCAGCAGTGGACTAGCTAGCACAGATACGCAGTATTTT.

This chain connects TRBV5-1 to TRBJ2-7, with 10 bases that match TRBD1. Germline CDR1 reads SGHRS; CDR2 reads YFSETQ. With V trimmed by 4 bases and J by 5 bases, 9 bases remained unmatched. This CDR3 contains 15 residues. CDR3 bases: TGCGCCAGCAGCCCCTTGACAGGGGGCAGCCACGAGCAGTACTTC. Protein: CASSPLTGGSHEQYF.

This clonotype was detected once. The J gene is TRBJ2-7, the V gene TRBV6-2 or TRBV6-3; TRBD2 matches at 8 bases. This CDR3 is built from 12 residues. In germline, CDR1 is MNHEY, CDR2 SVGEGT. J gave up 5 bases and V 4 bases, and 1 base lay outside the gene matches. The CDR3 nucleotides read TGTGCCAGCAGTTGGACTAGCAACGAGCAGTACTTC. Amino acid sequence: CASSWTSNEQYF.

V is TRBV28 and J is TRBJ2-5; D perhaps matches TRBD1 (6 bases). The V end lost 2 bases, the J end lost 4 bases, and 8 bases lay between the germline ends. From germline, CDR1 is MDHEN and CDR2 SYDVKM. The CDR3 runs to 13 residues. The DNA for the CDR3 is TGTGCCAGCAGTTTACTACAGGGAGAGACCCAGTACTTC. Protein product: CASSLLQGETQYF.

This chain joins TRBV20-1 and TRBJ2-7; 10 bases match TRBD1. Germline-derived CDR1 and CDR2 are DFQATT and SNEGSKA (reference sequence). This CDR3 is 19 amino acids long. The ends lost 3 bases at V and 4 bases at J; junction bases unmatched: 21. This chain's CDR3 is CSASLLGTGAPTTPYEQYF. DNA of the CDR3: TGCAGTGCTAGTCTACTCGGGACAGGGGCGCCTACTACTCCATACGAGCAGTACTTC.

The chain combines TRBV19 with TRBJ1-5; D not resolved. This CDR3 contains 14 residues. The germline V gene encodes CDR1 LNHDA and CDR2 SQIVND (reference sequence). V was cut by 6 bases and J by 4 bases, with 13 bases left in between. The CDR3 region has the DNA TGTGCCAGTAGGACGGGGAAACAAAATCAGCCCCAGCATTTT. Its protein is CASRTGKQNQPQHF.

The chain combines TRBV30 with TRBJ1-5; 7 positions agree with TRBD1. This CDR3 has 15 residues. Germline V CDR1 and CDR2: GTSNPN, SVGIG (reference sequence). With 2 bases clipped from V and 5 bases from J, the junction kept 9 bases outside the gene matches. The CDR3 nucleotides read TGTGCCTGGAGTATACCAGGGGGTAGGGATCAGCCCCAGCATTTT. Protein sequence: CAWSIPGGRDQPQHF. The full variable domain, in which reference TRBV30 and TRBJ1-5 provide the parts outside the CDR3, is SQTIHQWPATLVQPVGSPLSLECTVEGTSNPNLYWYRQAAGRGLQLLFYSVGIGQISSEVPQNLSASRPQDRQFILSSKKLLLSDSGFYLCAWSIPGGRDQPQHFGDGTRLSIL.

The CDR3 here is CASSSNLDGVINQPQHF. For the CDR3, the DNA is TGTGCCAGCAGCTCTAATTTGGACGGGGTGATAAATCAGCCCCAGCATTTT. This chain joins TRBV7-9 and TRBJ1-5; no clear D gene. V dropped 4 bases and J dropped 4 bases, with 20 bases sitting between them. Germline V gene sequence: CDR1 SEHNR, CDR2 FQNEAQ (reference sequence). This CDR3 comprises 17 residues.

The chain is built from TRBV15 and TRBJ1-5; no clear D. The CDR3 contains 13 residues. V was trimmed by 0 bases and J by 5 bases, leaving 5 bases between them. Germline-derived CDR1 and CDR2 are LNHNV and YYDKDF (reference sequence). The CDR3 coding sequence is TGTGCCACCAGCAGAGATCGGGATCAGCCCCAGCATTTT. This codes for CATSRDRDQPQHF.

V usage is TRBV30 and J usage is TRBJ2-7, with D maybe TRBD2 (5 bases). There are 13 residues in the CDR3. CDR1 is GTSNPN, CDR2 SVGIG, per germline (reference sequence). Trimming took off 1 base at V and 2 bases at J, with 9 bases between the two ends. CDR3 nucleotides: TGTGCCTGGAGTGCTAGCCAGCCCTACGAGCAGTACTTC. This gives the protein CAWSASQPYEQYF.

This chain uses TRBV27 with TRBJ1-4; a possible D gene is TRBD1 (5 bases). The ends were cut back, 10 bases at V and 7 bases at J, with 16 bases in the middle. Germline V gene sequence: CDR1 MNHEY, CDR2 SMNVEV (reference sequence). The CDR3 runs 13 residues. CDR3 coding DNA: TGTGCCACTCGAGGGTGGGGCATTGAAAAACTGTTTTTT. Translating gives CATRGWGIEKLFF.

The genes are TRBV7-2 and TRBJ2-4; D gene ambiguous. Between the trimmed V and J ends, which lost 5 bases and 4 bases, there was a span of 6 bases. The CDR3 is 12 residues long. The germline V gene encodes CDR1 SGHTA and CDR2 FQGNSA. CDR3 loop: CASSPRKNIQYF. The CDR3 DNA reads TGTGCCAGCAGCCCACGGAAAAACATTCAGTACTTC.

The gene calls are TRBV7-9 and TRBJ2-5, with 7 bases matching TRBD2. V trimming: 3 bases; J trimming: 4 bases; junction bases outside the gene matches: 8. CDR3 length: 15 residues. Germline V gene sequence: CDR1 SEHNR, CDR2 FQNEAQ (reference sequence). The CDR3 sequence: CASSFTSEVGETQYF. The DNA for the CDR3 is TGTGCCAGCAGCTTCACTAGCGAGGTGGGAGAGACCCAGTACTTC.

This chain connects TRBV2 to TRBJ1-2; 8 bases align to TRBD1. The CDR3 consists of 14 residues. CDR1 is SNHLY, CDR2 FYNNEI, per germline. Trimming removed 7 bases from V and 4 bases from J; junction bases left unmatched: 8. The CDR3 region is CASMGQDELYGYTF. The CDR3 nucleotides are TGTGCCAGCATGGGACAGGACGAACTCTATGGCTACACCTTC.

The rearrangement joins TRBV2 to TRBJ2-3; D not resolved. Germline V CDR1 and CDR2: SNHLY, FYNNEI. The CDR3 length is 13 residues. The ends were cut back, 3 bases at V and 6 bases at J, with 10 bases in the middle. The DNA for the CDR3 is TGTGCCAGCAGTGAGCATTTATTGGATACGCAGTATTTT. Translated: CASSEHLLDTQYF.

V gene TRBV9 combines with J gene TRBJ2-1, with a tentative D call TRBD2 (6 bases). This CDR3 spans 12 amino acids. From germline, CDR1 is SGDLS and CDR2 YYNGEE. V was cut by 3 bases and J by 5 bases, with 6 bases left in between. The CDR3 region is CASSAGDNEQFF. CDR3 sequence (DNA): TGTGCCAGCAGCGCGGGAGACAATGAGCAGTTCTTC.

The chain carries TRBV20-1 and TRBJ2-7; 7 bases are shared with TRBD1. Germline assignment: CDR1 DFQATT and CDR2 SNEGSKA (reference sequence). CDR3 length equals 16 residues. The ends lost 0 bases at V and 4 bases at J; junction bases unmatched: 12. The CDR3 sequence is CSARDRIRDRAYEQYF. In nucleotides, the CDR3 is TGCAGTGCTAGAGATCGGATCCGAGACAGGGCTTACGAGCAGTACTTC.

The chain recombines TRBV20-1 with TRBJ1-2, with D possibly matching TRBD1 (5 bases). Germline CDR1 and CDR2: DFQATT and SNEGSKA (reference sequence). The CDR3 extends over 15 amino acids. V was trimmed by 5 bases and J by 6 bases, leaving 22 bases between them. This CDR3 is CSAPMHRGAADGYTF. CDR3 bases: TGCAGTGCTCCAATGCACCGCGGGGCAGCTGATGGCTACACCTTC.

The V and J genes are TRBV7-9 and TRBJ2-1, with D maybe TRBD2 (5 bases). The germline V and J ends were trimmed by 5 bases and 4 bases, with 15 bases remaining between them. The CDR3 sequence is 15 residues long. CDR1 and CDR2 from the germline V gene are SEHNR and FQNEAQ (reference sequence). As DNA, the CDR3 is TGTGCCAGCAGCCCGGTCCTGAGGGAGTACAATGAGCAGTTCTTC. Encoded protein: CASSPVLREYNEQFF.

The J gene is TRBJ1-5, the V gene TRBV30, with 11 bases lining up with TRBD1. The CDR3 is made up of 16 amino acids. V lost 3 bases and J lost 7; bases outside the gene matches: 11. CDR1 is GTSNPN and CDR2 is SVGIG in the germline V gene (reference sequence). CDR3 coding DNA: TGTGCCTGGAGGGCATTCGGGACAGGGGGAGGACAGCCCCAGCATTTT. Protein: CAWRAFGTGGGQPQHF.

This rearrangement joins TRBV12-3 or TRBV12-4 to TRBJ2-7; possibly TRBD2 for D (7 bases). V lost 5 bases and J lost 7, with 18 bases in between. The CDR3 length is 14 residues. CDR3 in amino acids: CASSRSGTYGEQYF. CDR3 nucleotide sequence: TGTGCCAGCAGTCGAAGCGGGACATACGGGGAGCAGTACTTC.

V gene TRBV2 combines with J gene TRBJ2-7, with 12 bases fitting TRBD1. The CDR3 spans 14 residues. V trimming: 7 bases; J trimming: 3 bases; junction bases outside the gene matches: 4. The germline gives CDR1 SNHLY, CDR2 FYNNEI. The DNA for the CDR3 is TGTGCCAGCACCGGGACAGGGGGCTACTACGAGCAGTACTTC. Translated, it gives CASTGTGGYYEQYF.

This sequence joins TRBV12-3 or TRBV12-4 and TRBJ1-1; D uncertain. The CDR3 contains 13 residues. V lost 6 bases and J 3 bases, leaving 11 bases between the germline ends. CDR3: CASSSGVHTEAFF. Here the CDR3 DNA reads TGTGCCAGCAGCAGTGGGGTCCACACTGAAGCTTTCTTT.

The chain employs TRBV4-1 and TRBJ1-5, with D unresolved. Per germline, CDR1 MGHRA and CDR2 YSYEKL. This CDR3 region has 14 residues. V shed 0 bases and J shed 4 bases, with 7 bases lying between them. The CDR3 is CASSQDVSNQPQHF. The CDR3, as DNA: TGCGCCAGCAGCCAAGATGTCTCTAATCAGCCCCAGCATTTT.

The chain couples TRBV19 to TRBJ1-2; no definite D call. The CDR3 spans 11 residues. Between the trimmed V and J ends, which lost 6 bases and 9 bases, there was a span of 11 bases. CDR1 is LNHDA and CDR2 is SQIVND in the germline V gene (reference sequence). DNA for the CDR3: TGTGCCAGTAGAGGCAGTCTCAGCTACACCTTC. As protein: CASRGSLSYTF.

CDR3 region: CASRILIGSLFYTDTQYF. The CDR3 DNA sequence: TGTGCCAGCAGAATATTGATCGGGTCCCTCTTTTACACAGATACGCAGTATTTT. The chain carries TRBV25-1 and TRBJ2-3; unclear D gene. Trimming took off 6 bases at V and 2 bases at J, with 24 bases between the two ends. Germline assignment: CDR1 MGHDK and CDR2 SYGVNS. This CDR3 is 18 amino acids long.

Written as DNA, the CDR3 is TGTGCCAGCAGCTCCCCCCCCTGGACTGCCCAGCATTTT. It codes for CASSSPPWTAQHF. V usage is TRBV11-2 and J usage is TRBJ1-5; D remains ambiguous. Looked up from germline, CDR1 is SGHAT and CDR2 is FQNNGV. V was trimmed by 4 bases and J by 11 bases, leaving 15 bases between them. This CDR3 is built from 13 residues.